This T cell receptor (beta chain) originates from a study of STAT5B mutations in CD4+ large granular lymphocyte leukemia. Here immunoSEQ multiplex PCR was the method, and the copy in TCRdb shows in-frame clones only, minus some. The sample carries about 40,000 clones, roughly 79% recorded once. The receptor was isolated from a human donor in good health. The specimen was CD4+ T cells from blood buffy coats.

The CDR3 DNA follows: TGTGCCAGCAGAGAAGCAGGGAACACCGGGGAGCTGTTTTTT. Translating gives CASREAGNTGELFF. This sequence joins TRBV6-5 and TRBJ2-2, with unresolved D. The V end lost 6 bases, the J end lost 1 base, and 9 bases lay between the germline ends. CDR1 MNHEY and CDR2 SVGAGI come from the germline V gene. There are 14 residues in the CDR3.